Listed below are T cell receptor beta chains from one sample, sequenced in a study of spatial heterogeneity in lung cancer. TCRdb fed the 5' RACE reads into MiXCR, producing one record per CDR3 protein. The table lists nearly 50,000 distinct CDR3 sequences, 6% to 9.5% of them singletons. This sample comprised PBMCs, obtained at surgery. Receptors originate from a female donor with early-stage non-small cell lung cancer. Each CDR3 is given with its conserved first and last residue. The D gene is left open where the match is weak.

j_call: TRBJ1-5; v_call: TRBV6-1; d_call: -; cdr3_aa: CASSEAASHQPQHF
j_call: TRBJ2-6; v_call: TRBV6-2/TRBV6-3; d_call: -; cdr3_aa: CASSYSFQGTGANVLTF
j_call: TRBJ2-7; v_call: TRBV19; d_call: -; cdr3_aa: CASSIGTTVEQYF
j_call: TRBJ2-7; v_call: TRBV7-2; d_call: TRBD2; cdr3_aa: CASSSLAGGPYEQYF
j_call: TRBJ2-5; v_call: TRBV9; d_call: TRBD2; cdr3_aa: CASSQVLAGGQETQYF
j_call: TRBJ2-1; v_call: TRBV7-2; d_call: -; cdr3_aa: CASSGSLGNEQFF
j_call: TRBJ1-1; v_call: TRBV7-8; d_call: -; cdr3_aa: CASSSGGEAFF
j_call: TRBJ2-7; v_call: TRBV20-1; d_call: TRBD2; cdr3_aa: CSVVSGGSYEQYF
j_call: TRBJ2-7; v_call: TRBV7-2; d_call: -; cdr3_aa: CASSLPAGSEQYF
j_call: TRBJ2-6; v_call: TRBV4-3; d_call: -; cdr3_aa: CASSQSGTGANVLTF
j_call: TRBJ2-1; v_call: TRBV19; d_call: -; cdr3_aa: CASCGGISFNEQFF
j_call: TRBJ2-1; v_call: TRBV11-2; d_call: -; cdr3_aa: CASSFFHPGAGSEQFF
j_call: TRBJ2-7; v_call: TRBV29-1; d_call: -; cdr3_aa: CSVVRQPNSYEQYF
j_call: TRBJ2-5; v_call: TRBV4-3; d_call: -; cdr3_aa: CASRLYSGEETQYF
j_call: TRBJ1-2; v_call: TRBV5-4; d_call: TRBD1; cdr3_aa: CASSLTIPGQGLLGYTF
j_call: TRBJ2-1; v_call: TRBV7-2; d_call: TRBD1; cdr3_aa: CASSLVDRGRRNEQFF
j_call: TRBJ2-5; v_call: TRBV20-1; d_call: -; cdr3_aa: CSARESTSPTQYF
j_call: TRBJ1-2; v_call: TRBV7-8; d_call: -; cdr3_aa: CASSLAGPTGKWSYGYTF
j_call: TRBJ2-7; v_call: TRBV12-3/TRBV12-4; d_call: -; cdr3_aa: CASSFHLGEQYF
j_call: TRBJ2-5; v_call: TRBV20-1; d_call: TRBD1; cdr3_aa: CSARGAGTGQETQYF
j_call: TRBJ1-2; v_call: TRBV20-1; d_call: -; cdr3_aa: CSAIIDSPWGYTF
j_call: TRBJ2-6; v_call: TRBV4-3; d_call: TRBD1; cdr3_aa: CASSQGTGGAGANVLTF
j_call: TRBJ2-5; v_call: TRBV10-2; d_call: -; cdr3_aa: CASRDSLRNQYF
j_call: TRBJ2-1; v_call: TRBV29-1; d_call: -; cdr3_aa: CSVVRRTYNEQFF
j_call: TRBJ2-5; v_call: TRBV7-2; d_call: TRBD2; cdr3_aa: CASSLSGGNQETQYF
j_call: TRBJ2-7; v_call: TRBV5-4; d_call: TRBD2; cdr3_aa: CASSSGLAGSYEQYF
j_call: TRBJ2-1; v_call: TRBV7-2; d_call: TRBD2; cdr3_aa: CASSLGGDLMNEQFF
j_call: TRBJ2-3; v_call: TRBV19; d_call: TRBD1; cdr3_aa: CASSRTGDTDTQYF
j_call: TRBJ1-1; v_call: TRBV3-1; d_call: -; cdr3_aa: CASSQGHRGTEAFF
j_call: TRBJ2-7; v_call: TRBV5-4; d_call: -; cdr3_aa: CASSRGLEGEQYF
j_call: TRBJ2-1; v_call: TRBV6-1; d_call: -; cdr3_aa: CASRVSSYNEQFF
j_call: TRBJ2-7; v_call: TRBV5-5; d_call: TRBD2; cdr3_aa: CASSLAGGQTYEQYF
j_call: TRBJ1-4; v_call: TRBV4-3; d_call: TRBD1; cdr3_aa: CASSQDGTANEKLFF
j_call: TRBJ2-5; v_call: TRBV7-2; d_call: -; cdr3_aa: CASSLRLETQYF
j_call: TRBJ2-1; v_call: TRBV7-2; d_call: -; cdr3_aa: CASSGNRAHNEQFF
j_call: TRBJ1-5; v_call: TRBV12-3/TRBV12-4; d_call: TRBD1; cdr3_aa: CASSLAGGSGNQPQHF
j_call: TRBJ1-6; v_call: TRBV7-2; d_call: -; cdr3_aa: CASSLAGANYSPLHF
j_call: TRBJ2-7; v_call: TRBV28; d_call: -; cdr3_aa: CASSQVLSSYEQYF
j_call: TRBJ1-5; v_call: TRBV6-2/TRBV6-3; d_call: TRBD1; cdr3_aa: CASSPGTANQPQHF
j_call: TRBJ2-1; v_call: TRBV2; d_call: -; cdr3_aa: CASEGHREGEQFF